These 12 T cell receptor beta chains were sequenced from one sample in a study of shared clonotypes between healthy human individuals. TCRdb's table, derived via immunoSEQ multiplex PCR, lists solely in-frame clones and lacks some. Of 2.3 million or so clones in the sample, 80% to 95% are singletons; the top ten hold about 0.37%. The sample taken for sequencing was naive CD4+ T cells from PBMCs. Subset indicated: CD45RA+ positively selected. The receptors here all came from a man between 18 and 29 years old in good health. Some clones in this sample may be carry-over from other donors' samples.

The CDR3 DNA reads as TGTGCCAGCTCACCATCCTGGGGTCTAGCGGGCACAGATACGCAGTATTTT. It specifies CASSPSWGLAGTDTQYF. This rearrangement joins TRBV18 to TRBJ2-3; the match to TRBD2 covers 7 bases. Trimming took 2 bases from V and 1 from J; bases not matched to a gene: 9. This CDR3 has 17 residues. CDR1 and CDR2 (germline): KGHSH, LQKENI.

This sequence joins TRBV30 and TRBJ2-6; 8 positions match TRBD1. The V and J ends lost 2 bases and 2 bases, in that order; junction bases with no gene match: 17. This CDR3 has 20 amino acids. Germline V gene lookup returns CDR1 GTSNPN and CDR2 SVGIG (reference sequence). CDR3 in DNA: TGTGCCTGGAGTCCAAGGACAGGGAGAGGGGCACTAGCTGGGGCCAACGTCCTGACTTTC. Amino acid sequence: CAWSPRTGRGALAGANVLTF.

This clone was counted only a few times. Other DNA sequences in the same sample also yield this CDR3. The V call is TRBV2, the J call TRBJ1-1; D remains ambiguous. CDR3 size: 12 residues. Trimming removed 2 bases at V and 4 bases at J, with 5 bases between. From germline, CDR1 is SNHLY and CDR2 FYNNEI. The CDR3 loop is CASSEMGTEAFF. CDR3 DNA: TGTGCCAGCAGTGAAATGGGCACTGAAGCTTTCTTT.

The V gene is TRBV5-1, the J gene TRBJ1-1, with D perhaps TRBD1 (5 bases). Trimming took 0 bases from V and 6 from J, leaving 9 bases between them. CDR3 length equals 13 residues. Looked up from germline, CDR1 is SGHRS and CDR2 is YFSETQ. In DNA form, the CDR3 reads TGCGCCAGCAGCTTGGCGCGGGGCTCTGAAGCTTTCTTT. The encoded protein is CASSLARGSEAFF.

This chain links TRBV28 with TRBJ1-5; 7 bases are a match to TRBD1. CDR3 size: 14 residues. V lost 4 bases, J lost 9 bases, and 9 bases stayed unmatched. CDR1 and CDR2 from the germline V gene are MDHEN and SYDVKM. The CDR3 bases are TGTGCCAGCAGTTCCGGGACAGATACTTCGCCCCAGCATTTT. Its protein is CASSSGTDTSPQHF.

This rearrangement joins TRBV7-3 to TRBJ1-5, with D unclear. The CDR3 contains 14 residues. V gave up 0 bases and J gave up 0 bases, with 3 bases separating them. In germline, CDR1 is SGHTA, CDR2 FQGTGA. The CDR3 nucleotides read TGTGCCAGCAGCTTAACGAATAGCAATCAGCCCCAGCATTTT. Protein: CASSLTNSNQPQHF.

The rearrangement joins TRBV4-1 to TRBJ2-4; 15 bases are a match to TRBD2. Trimming removed 3 bases from V and 0 bases from J; junction bases left unmatched: 9. The CDR3 length is 20 residues. Looked up from germline, CDR1 is MGHRA and CDR2 is YSYEKL. In nucleotides, the CDR3 is TGCGCCAGCAGCCAGGGACTAGCGGGAGGTACGTTGGGAGCCAAAAACATTCAGTACTTC. Residues: CASSQGLAGGTLGAKNIQYF.

This rearrangement joins TRBV10-2 to TRBJ2-7, with 12 bases matching TRBD2. Germline assignment: CDR1 WSHSY and CDR2 SAAADI. V shed 6 bases, J shed 4 bases, and the junction held 10 bases outside the gene matches. The CDR3 is 16 amino acids. CDR3 DNA sequence: TGCGCCAGCAGACCAGGACTAGCGGGAAGTAAGTACGAGCAGTACTTC. Protein: CASRPGLAGSKYEQYF.

The rearrangement uses TRBV10-3 and TRBJ2-7; TRBD1 matches 10 bases. The CDR3 has 14 amino acids. The V segment lost 3 bases and the J segment 3 bases; nucleotides outside the gene matches: 2. In germline, CDR1 is ENHRY, CDR2 SYGVKD. The CDR3 DNA sequence: TGTGCCATCAGTGAAAGGACAGGGGGCTACGAGCAGTACTTC. Protein: CAISERTGGYEQYF.

This sequence joins TRBV9 and TRBJ2-7; 11 nucleotides agree with TRBD2. After removal of 4 bases from V and 3 bases from J, the junction contained 6 bases not matched to a gene. The CDR3 extends over 15 amino acids. Germline CDR1 and CDR2: SGDLS and YYNGEE. The CDR3 DNA is TGTGCCAGCAGCCCTCGGGGACTAGCGGACTACGAGCAGTACTTC. It yields the protein CASSPRGLADYEQYF.

This clone has only one observation. V usage is TRBV23-1 and J usage is TRBJ2-7, with D hard to call. TRBV23-1 is an ORF for which the function is uncertain. V was trimmed by 6 bases and J by 1 base, leaving 13 bases between them. CDR3 length: 14 amino acids. In nucleotides, the CDR3 is TGCGCCAGCAGACTGGGTTTTGGGTCCTACGAGCAGTACTTC. Translating gives CASRLGFGSYEQYF.

This chain connects TRBV25-1 to TRBJ1-1; 11 nucleotides align to TRBD1. This CDR3 region has 14 residues. After removal of 7 bases from V and 4 bases from J, the junction contained 5 bases not matched to a gene. The germline V gene has CDR1 MGHDK and CDR2 SYGVNS. The CDR3 spells CASTRTGGGTEAFF. CDR3 DNA sequence: TGTGCCAGCACTCGGACAGGGGGCGGCACTGAAGCTTTCTTT.